Below, one T cell receptor beta chain is given with its context. This clonotype was counted ten times or more. The target of this receptor is not known. The input lacks base qualities; no much larger clone sits a single base away. The method was PCR. The run used an Illumina HiSeq 2500. TCR libraries were prepared with molecular barcoding, using unique molecular identifiers to normalize TCRbeta repertoire quantification. TCRdb passed the public sequencing reads through fastp at Q25 and MiXCR, retaining productive beta sequences. All rows with the same CDR3 protein become a single entry with the most common DNA and genes. The sample includes hundreds of thousands of distinct CDR3 sequences, with about 12% observed a single time. The top ten hold roughly 2.8% of the sample. These data belong to a study of T-cell reconstitution after alpha-beta-depleted transplantation in children listed by TCRdb under 2016. Notes on the research overall: Using TCR repertoire profiling, the study quantitatively followed how T-cell immune reconstitution unfolded in children after TCRalphabeta/CD19-depleted allogeneic hematopoietic cell transplantation.

The cysteine opens and the phenylalanine closes a CDR3 of 15 amino acids. Only the CDR3 DNA stays, 45 bases, in frame from base 1. CDR1 MNHEY and CDR2 SMNVEV were looked up in the germline V gene (reference sequence). At the junction V is shortened by 4 bases and J by 4 bases; bases outside the gene matches: 9. This sample comprised PBMCs from the stem cell graft donor, obtained from the stem cell graft. The chain is made from TRBV27 and TRBJ2-7; 8 central bases correspond to TRBD1. This clonotype was sampled from a human donor who donated a stem cell graft to a child with acute lymphoblastic leukemia. The DNA reads as follows: TGTGCCAGCAGTTCCCAGGGGGCGCGTCCTTACGAGCAGTACTTC. Its amino acids are CASSSQGARPYEQYF.